One and the same sample provided the 29 T cell receptor beta chains below, sequenced in a study of beta chain features in type 1 diabetes. The investigators reverse transcribed all of the isolated RNA, so they sequenced expressed TCRB transcripts. Sequencing used immunoSEQ multiplex PCR; TCRdb keeps in-frame clones, though not all of them. Of hundreds of thousands of clones listed, 30% were seen once; the top ten hold 0.05% to 0.065%. Material: naive CD4+ T cells from blood. These receptors came from a man aged 18 to 30 in good health.

This rearrangement joins TRBV12-5 to TRBJ2-3; TRBD2 is a possible D gene (6 bases). The CDR3 covers 13 residues. The ends were cut back, 7 bases at V and 3 bases at J, with 11 bases in the middle. Germline CDR1 LGHNT, CDR2 FRNRAP. The CDR3 region is CASVMSGTDTQYF. The CDR3 region has the DNA TGTGCTAGTGTTATGAGCGGGACAGATACGCAGTATTTT. Full variable domain (rest looked up from reference TRBV12-5 and TRBJ2-3): DARVTQTPRHKVTEMGQEVTMRCQPILGHNTVFWYRQTMMQGLELLAYFRNRAPLDDSGMPKDRFSAEMPDATLATLKIQPSEPRDSAVYFCASVMSGTDTQYFGPGTRLTVL.

The chain combines TRBV2 with TRBJ2-7, with unresolved D. The CDR3 has 12 residues. Trimming stripped 5 bases from V and 3 bases from J, with 8 bases between. Germline V gene data show CDR1 as SNHLY and CDR2 as FYNNEI. CDR3 sequence: CASSPWSYEQYF. The CDR3, as DNA: TGTGCCAGCAGTCCCTGGAGCTACGAGCAGTACTTC. Drawing the rest from reference TRBV2 and TRBJ2-7, the complete variable domain is EPEVTQTPSHQVTQMGQEVILRCVPISNHLYFYWYRQILGQKVEFLVSFYNNEISEKSEIFDDQFSVERPDGSNFTLKIRSTKLEDSAMYFCASSPWSYEQYFGPGTRLTVT.

This clone was found once. The chain recombines TRBV28 with TRBJ1-1; no clear D. V was pared by 7 bases and J by 4 bases, with 10 bases between. This CDR3 has 12 residues. CDR1 is MDHEN, CDR2 SYDVKM, per germline. The CDR3 loop is CASIRWGTEAFF. The CDR3 nucleotides are TGTGCCAGCATTCGGTGGGGCACTGAAGCTTTCTTT.

The table lists this clone with a few counts. The J gene is TRBJ1-1, the V gene TRBV30, with D possibly being TRBD1 (5 bases). Germline CDR1 GTSNPN, CDR2 SVGIG (reference sequence). Trimming cost V 2 bases and J 1 base, with 17 bases left between them. The CDR3 has 16 amino acids. The CDR3 DNA reads TGTGCCTGGAGTCCGGGGACCGGGACGGGGAACACTGAAGCTTTCTTT. Amino acids: CAWSPGTGTGNTEAFF.

CDR3 in amino acids: CASRTSGANVLTF. CDR3 sequence (DNA): TGTGCCAGCAGGACCTCTGGGGCCAACGTCCTGACTTTC. The chain couples TRBV7-9 to TRBJ2-6; D ambiguous. There are 13 residues in the CDR3. Between the trimmed V and J ends, which lost 6 bases and 0 bases, there was a span of 3 bases. CDR1 is SEHNR and CDR2 is FQNEAQ in the germline V gene (reference sequence).

The chain employs TRBV9 and TRBJ2-5; 8 positions agree with TRBD2. Germline V gene data show CDR1 as SGDLS and CDR2 as YYNGEE. This CDR3 has 14 amino acids. Germline trimming cut 2 bases from V and 6 bases from J; bases unmatched to any gene: 6. CDR3: CASSVLAGSQTQYF. The CDR3 nucleotides read TGTGCCAGCAGCGTGTTAGCGGGATCACAGACCCAGTACTTC.

This clone was seen a handful of times. V gene TRBV27 combines with J gene TRBJ2-3; possible D gene TRBD2, 6 bases. Germline CDR1 MNHEY, CDR2 SMNVEV (reference sequence). CDR3 length equals 13 residues. With 4 bases removed from V and 7 bases from J, the gap between germline ends came to 12 bases. The CDR3 DNA sequence: TGTGCCAGCAGTTCGGACTATACAAATACGCAGTATTTT. Translating gives CASSSDYTNTQYF.

This clone was recorded a few times. The chain employs TRBV28 and TRBJ2-6, with D tentatively TRBD1 (5 bases). This CDR3 comprises 16 residues. CDR1 and CDR2 from the germline V gene are MDHEN and SYDVKM. V lost 5 bases and J 3 bases, leaving 14 bases between the germline ends. CDR3 nucleotides: TGTGCCAGCAGTACTGTCCAGGGTTATGGGGCCAACGTCCTGACTTTC. Residues: CASSTVQGYGANVLTF.

This clone was found once. The chain has TRBV5-1 and TRBJ2-1, with TRBD1 identical over 7 bases. The CDR3 covers 17 residues. CDR1 and CDR2 from the germline V gene are SGHRS and YFSETQ. With 4 bases clipped from V and 2 bases from J, the junction kept 12 bases outside the gene matches. The CDR3 reads CASSIQPGQPTYNEQFF. The CDR3 nucleotides are TGCGCCAGCAGCATACAACCGGGACAGCCTACCTACAATGAGCAGTTCTTC.

The chain couples TRBV6-6 to TRBJ2-3; D is possibly TRBD2 (5 bases). V shed 10 bases and J shed 4 bases, with 21 bases lying between them. Germline assignment: CDR1 MNHNY and CDR2 SVGAGI (reference sequence). The CDR3 runs 15 residues. In nucleotides, the CDR3 is TGTGCCATCCCGACGGGGTTGCCGGGCCCAGATACGCAGTATTTT. Its protein product is CAIPTGLPGPDTQYF.

The rearrangement joins TRBV30 to TRBJ2-7; 7 bases are shared with TRBD2. Per the germline V gene, CDR1 is GTSNPN and CDR2 is SVGIG (reference sequence). The junction had 7 bases not matched to a gene; V was cut back by 2 bases and J by 6 bases. CDR3 size: 13 residues. DNA of the CDR3: TGTGCCTGGAGTCACAGGACGGGAGGCGAGCAGTACTTC. Its translation: CAWSHRTGGEQYF.

This clone was seen a handful of times. The rearrangement links TRBV6-5 to TRBJ2-7; tentative D call: TRBD2 (6 bases). With 5 bases removed from V and 4 bases from J, the gap between germline ends came to 15 bases. The CDR3 is 14 residues long. Germline V lookup: CDR1 MNHEY, CDR2 SVGAGI. CDR3 region: CASSRDLNRYEQYF. The CDR3 nucleotides are TGTGCCAGCAGTCGGGACTTAAATCGGTACGAGCAGTACTTC.

The chain couples TRBV7-9 to TRBJ1-4; a possible D gene is TRBD1 (6 bases). The V end was cut by 3 bases, the J end by 5 bases, with 16 bases between. The CDR3 sequence is 16 residues long. Germline CDR1 reads SEHNR; CDR2 reads FQNEAQ (reference sequence). The CDR3 region is CASSLVAGAENEKLFF. CDR3 in DNA: TGTGCCAGCAGCTTGGTAGCGGGGGCAGAGAATGAAAAACTGTTTTTT.

This chain joins TRBV15 and TRBJ1-4; D call uncertain. CDR3 size: 15 residues. Per germline, CDR1 LNHNV and CDR2 YYDKDF (reference sequence). Between the trimmed V and J ends, which lost 1 base and 0 bases, there was a span of 6 bases. The CDR3 region is CATSRVAATNEKLFF. For the CDR3, the DNA is TGTGCCACCAGCAGAGTTGCTGCAACTAATGAAAAACTGTTTTTT.

V usage is TRBV30 and J usage is TRBJ2-1, with 7 bases aligning to TRBD2. The CDR3 length is 14 residues. CDR1 is GTSNPN, CDR2 SVGIG, per germline (reference sequence). Losses at the gene ends were 2 bases for V and 4 bases for J; bases not matched to a gene: 5. The CDR3 is CAWSRGEWYNEQFF. The CDR3 nucleotides are TGTGCCTGGAGTCGGGGGGAATGGTACAATGAGCAGTTCTTC.

This clone was detected only a few times. The chain employs TRBV7-2 and TRBJ2-7, with 9 bases identical to TRBD2. With V trimmed by 0 bases and J by 6 bases, 12 bases remained unmatched. This CDR3 is built from 17 residues. Germline lookup yields CDR1 SGHTA and CDR2 FQGNSA. The CDR3 DNA reads TGTGCCAGCAGCTTAGCGTTAGGGGGACTAGCACTCCGCGAGCAGTACTTC. It codes for CASSLALGGLALREQYF.

This chain joins TRBV7-2 and TRBJ2-5; 8 bases are a match to TRBD2. The CDR3 contains 16 residues. Germline CDR1 SGHTA, CDR2 FQGNSA. V was clipped by 2 bases and J by 6 bases; unmatched bases: 11. The CDR3 DNA reads TGTGCCAGCAGCTTAACTAGCGGACCGACGGGGAAGACCCAGTACTTC. Translated, it gives CASSLTSGPTGKTQYF.

J is TRBJ2-1 and V is TRBV21-1. TRBV21-1 is flagged as a pseudogene. This CDR3 is 15 amino acids long. CDR3 bases: TGTGCCCATCATCGTCGGCGCCGGACGGACAATGAGCAGTTCTTC. Protein: CAHHRRRRTDNEQFF.

The gene calls are TRBV7-9 and TRBJ2-7; 9 positions match TRBD1. The trim removed 5 bases at V and 5 bases at J, leaving 10 bases unmatched. The CDR3 length is 15 residues. Per germline, CDR1 SEHNR and CDR2 FQNEAQ (reference sequence). The CDR3 coding sequence is TGTGCCAGCAGCCCCGGGACAGGGTCTGGAAACGAGCAGTACTTC. As protein: CASSPGTGSGNEQYF.

CDR3 nucleotides: TGTGCCAGTAGTATCCTAGCGGGAGGAAGGCCCAATGAGCAGTTCTTC. It yields the protein CASSILAGGRPNEQFF. V and J are TRBV19 and TRBJ2-1; TRBD2 agrees at 11 bases. Germline CDR1 and CDR2: LNHDA and SQIVND (reference sequence). The CDR3 runs to 16 residues. V lost 3 bases to trimming and J lost 6 bases; unmatched junction nucleotides: 7.

This clone turned up a few times. This chain joins TRBV10-3 and TRBJ2-7, with 13 bases lining up with TRBD2. Germline CDR1 reads ENHRY; CDR2 reads SYGVKD. This CDR3 has 16 amino acids. The ends lost 9 bases at V and 6 bases at J; junction bases unmatched: 14. DNA of the CDR3: TGTGCCATAAAAGAAACTTGGACTAGCGGGAGAGGCGAGCAGTACTTC. Translated, it gives CAIKETWTSGRGEQYF.

The chain has TRBV30 and TRBJ2-7; the match to TRBD2 covers 11 bases. This CDR3 is 18 amino acids long. CDR1 and CDR2 from the germline V gene are GTSNPN and SVGIG (reference sequence). J lost 3 bases, V lost 4 bases, and 17 bases had no gene match. Written as DNA, the CDR3 is TGTGCCTGGATTATTGCAGCGGCTAGCGGGAGGTGGGTCTACGAGCAGTACTTC. Protein: CAWIIAAASGRWVYEQYF.

This clone was observed a handful of times. The V and J genes are TRBV29-1 and TRBJ2-5; D not certain. V shed 2 bases and J shed 5 bases, with 9 bases lying between them. Germline CDR1 is SQVTM and CDR2 is ANQGSEA. The CDR3 consists of 12 residues. In DNA form, the CDR3 reads TGCAGCGTTGAAACGGCACGGGAGACCCAGTACTTC. Amino acid sequence: CSVETARETQYF.

The CDR3 protein is CATSTGLAATYNEQFF. In DNA form, the CDR3 reads TGTGCCACCAGCACTGGACTAGCGGCGACCTACAATGAGCAGTTCTTC. This rearrangement joins TRBV15 to TRBJ2-1, with TRBD2 matching over 10 bases. V dropped 4 bases and J dropped 2; count of bases not matched to a gene: 5. Germline CDR1 reads LNHNV; CDR2 reads YYDKDF (reference sequence). There are 16 residues in the CDR3.

This clone has just a few counts. This chain connects TRBV30 to TRBJ2-6, with 8 bases aligning to TRBD2. The CDR3 consists of 17 residues. With V trimmed by 0 bases and J by 0 bases, 4 bases remained unmatched. CDR1 is GTSNPN, CDR2 SVGIG, per germline (reference sequence). Here the CDR3 DNA reads TGTGCCTGGAGTGTAGAGCGGGAGTTCTCTGGGGCCAACGTCCTGACTTTC. Encoded protein: CAWSVEREFSGANVLTF. The variable domain in full, completed from reference TRBV30 and TRBJ2-6, reads SQTIHQWPATLVQPVGSPLSLECTVEGTSNPNLYWYRQAAGRGLQLLFYSVGIGQISSEVPQNLSASRPQDRQFILSSKKLLLSDSGFYLCAWSVEREFSGANVLTFGAGSRLTVL.

The chain uses TRBV6-5 and TRBJ2-5; D not resolved. Germline V lookup: CDR1 MNHEY, CDR2 SVGAGI. The V end lost 4 bases, the J end lost 5 bases, and 8 bases lay between the germline ends. This CDR3 spans 12 amino acids. CDR3 sequence reads: CASSFGLETQYF. The CDR3 DNA reads as TGTGCCAGCAGTTTCGGCTTGGAGACCCAGTACTTC.

This chain joins TRBV7-2 and TRBJ2-7, with 10 bases matching TRBD2. Germline assignment: CDR1 SGHTA and CDR2 FQGNSA. The V and J ends lost 5 bases and 0 bases, in that order; junction bases with no gene match: 4. The CDR3 covers 15 residues. CDR3 protein: CASSPTSGISYEQYF. The CDR3 coding sequence is TGTGCCAGCAGCCCCACTAGCGGGATCTCCTACGAGCAGTACTTC.

The sample holds a few counts of this clone. CDR3 protein: CATYTHTDTQYF. CDR3 bases: TGTGCCACCTACACTCACACAGATACGCAGTATTTT. The chain has TRBV7-9 and TRBJ2-3; D remains unclear. The CDR3 sequence is 12 residues long. Trimming stripped 10 bases from V and 2 bases from J, with 10 bases between. CDR1 SEHNR and CDR2 FQNEAQ come from the germline V gene (reference sequence). Looking up the rest from reference TRBV7-9 and TRBJ2-3 gives the full variable domain: DTGVSQNPRHKITKRGQNVTFRCDPISEHNRLYWYRQTLGQGPEFLTYFQNEAQLEKSRLLSDRFSAERPKGSFSTLEIQRTEQGDSAMYLCATYTHTDTQYFGPGTRLTVL.

The chain is built from TRBV10-3 and TRBJ1-1; perhaps TRBD1 as D (5 bases). V shed 4 bases and J shed 10 bases, with 19 bases lying between them. This CDR3 spans 14 amino acids. Germline V lookup: CDR1 ENHRY, CDR2 SYGVKD. The CDR3 region is CAISATRDPGGAFF. CDR3 DNA sequence: TGTGCCATCAGTGCCACCCGGGACCCCGGGGGAGCTTTCTTT.